This record covers a single T cell receptor beta chain. Its antigen remains undetermined. Per-base qualities were not stored, and no clone one base away is much larger. V is cut back by 1 base and J by 4 bases, with 4 bases in the junction unmatched. The germline V gene provides CDR1 SGHRS and CDR2 YFSETQ. From cysteine to phenylalanine, the CDR3 is 14 amino acids long. The only DNA kept is the CDR3, 42 bases in frame from the first base. This sample stems from a study of T cells after yellow fever vaccination (dated by TCRdb to about 2019). As for the study more broadly: The SMART-Seq v4 Ultra Low Input RNA kit was used to prepare libraries from fractions with low cell numbers. To track T-cell clones before and after primary and booster YFV17D yellow fever vaccination, bulk TCR alpha and beta repertoires were sequenced longitudinally. Blood was collected at multiple timepoints before and after primary and secondary immunization, and bulk PBMC replicates and cell subsets were isolated. Two healthy male donors made up the cohort, one aged 18 to 29 years and the other aged 30 to 40 years. Results and caveats for the whole study, not just this receptor: A small share of clonotypes was detected in both CD4 and CD8 compartments, with the overlap likely arising from convergent recombination. Compared with the primary T-cell response, the secondary T-cell response was faster but weaker, reaching its peak on day 5 rather than on day 15. Because the study included only two donors, the extent to which the findings can be generalized is limited. After the booster, most of the clones that had expanded following primary vaccination were detected again (almost 98% of CD4 and around 90% of CD8), which suggests that memory was broadly maintained. Computational filtering was needed because FACS-sorted repertoires could contain abundant contaminating clonotypes from the bulk population.

Synthesis of TCR cDNA relied on 5'RACE template switching, a step that introduced a universal primer site along with unique molecular identifiers. cDNA synthesis was primed from both the TCR alpha and TCR beta constant segments. Library amplification used two PCR steps, and the second PCR step added sample barcodes and sequencing adapters. Sequencing of libraries was done on Illumina HiSeq 2500 (2x100 bp) or NovaSeq (2x150 bp). As for the original processing: Reads were demultiplexed and collapsed into UMI consensus sequences with MIGEC, and V(D)J alignment was performed with MiXCR. Vaccine-responding clonotypes were identified with edgeR using replicate PBMC samples, with FDR below 0.01 and a log2 fold change above 5 up to day 15 being required. Each bulk clonotype was labeled CD4 or CD8 based on which sequenced repertoire, CD4 or CD8, contained the clonotype at higher abundance. TCRdb reprocessed the public reads (quality trimming at Q25 with fastp, clone calling with MiXCR) and kept in-frame beta chains. Every CDR3 protein is listed once, alongside the most common genes and DNA of its rows. For this entry, the V and J calls and clone size follow TCRdb and not the study's own pipeline. The sample table contains approximately 300,000 distinct CDR3 sequences; only one count was recorded for approximately 13% of them. In total, the top ten clones hold less than 0.55% of the sample.

In light of the paper, this sample's treatment or condition label describes: live attenuated yellow fever vaccine strain. PBMCs were isolated from peripheral blood using a standard Ficoll-Paque protocol. CD4 and CD8 T-cell fractions were isolated with Dynabeads CD4 and CD8 positive selection kits. RNA was extracted with TriZol from bulk PBMCs, CD4 and CD8 fractions, and dextramer-positive and dextramer-negative fractions. Sample: CD4+ T cells sorted from PBMCs, taken 45 days after the yellow fever booster vaccination. The chain uses TRBV5-1 and TRBJ2-5, with 7 central nucleotides matching TRBD2. The receptor was derived from a man aged 25-45 years who received the YFV17D yellow fever vaccine. The CDR3 protein sequence reads: CASSLQGGRETQYF. Here is the DNA: TGCGCCAGCAGCTTGCAGGGAGGGAGAGAGACCCAGTACTTC. Full variable domain (CDR3 extended with the reference TRBV5-1 and TRBJ2-5 proteins): KAGVTQTPRYLIKTRGQQVTLSCSPISGHRSVSWYQQTPGQGLQFLFEYFSETQRNKGNFPGRFSGRQFSNSRSEMNVSTLELGDSALYLCASSLQGGRETQYFGPGTRLLVL.